This TCR beta chain was identified in a study of early T cells in non-severe SARS-CoV-2 infection. Overall study context: It was bulk RNA from unsorted whole blood that was sequenced, and the chains were unpaired.

Unique molecular identifier tags were affixed to discrete cDNA molecules. TCRdb recomputed calls from the 5' RACE reads with MiXCR, one row per CDR3 protein. The sample has some 45,000 distinct CDR3 sequences; about 4.1% are singletons. This clonotype was observed at least ten times. As yet, its antigen is unknown. This CDR3 has 13 amino acids. CDR1 is ENHRY and CDR2 is SYGVKD in the germline V gene. Trimming took 4 bases from V and 3 from J; bases not matched to a gene: 2. Study-level results: Anti-spike CD8 responses were favored by VDJdb matching, which missed private and CD4 specificities.

The sequence came from an adult who was a healthcare worker with PCR-confirmed SARS-CoV-2 infection or an uninfected control (not recorded which). The V gene is TRBV10-3, the J gene TRBJ2-7; 8 bases align to TRBD1. The material sequenced was whole blood. The CDR3 spells CAISGDRGYEQYF. CDR3 nucleotide sequence: TGTGCCATCAGTGGTGACAGGGGCTACGAGCAGTACTTC.